This T cell receptor (beta chain) was captured by sequencing in a study of blood T cell repertoires in COVID-19. Per the authors' pipeline: Reference gene primer amplification gave nucleated cell count estimates. Assay used: immunoSEQ multiplex PCR; TCRdb lists only in-frame clones, some missing. Clone size and V and J calls were adopted from that table, with D and trimming inferred from the DNA. Among 110,000 to 150,000 clones listed, over 65% were seen once. The specimen sequenced was PBMCs or T cells enriched from blood (not recorded which). This clonotype was sampled from a woman aged 50 to 65 who had recovered from COVID-19.

CDR3: CASSSGTYTGELFF. CDR3 in DNA: TGTGCCAGCAGTTCAGGGACATACACCGGGGAGCTGTTTTTT. The rearrangement uses TRBV27 and TRBJ2-2; D possibly corresponds to TRBD1 (6 bases). Germline values: CDR1 MNHEY, CDR2 SMNVEV (reference sequence). The CDR3 has 14 residues. Deletions cut 4 bases from V and 3 bases from J, with 9 bases between.